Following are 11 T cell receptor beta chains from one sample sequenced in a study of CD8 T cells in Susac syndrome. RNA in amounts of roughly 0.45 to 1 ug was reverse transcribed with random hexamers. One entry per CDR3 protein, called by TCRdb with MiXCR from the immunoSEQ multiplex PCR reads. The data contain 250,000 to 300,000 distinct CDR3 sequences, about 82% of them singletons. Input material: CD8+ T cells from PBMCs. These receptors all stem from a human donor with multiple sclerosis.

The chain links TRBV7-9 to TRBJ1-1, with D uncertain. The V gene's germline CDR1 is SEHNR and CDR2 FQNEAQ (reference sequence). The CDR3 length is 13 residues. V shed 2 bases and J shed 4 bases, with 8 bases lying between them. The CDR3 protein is CASSLTLPTEAFF. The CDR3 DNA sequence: TGTGCCAGCAGCTTAACCCTACCCACTGAAGCTTTCTTT.

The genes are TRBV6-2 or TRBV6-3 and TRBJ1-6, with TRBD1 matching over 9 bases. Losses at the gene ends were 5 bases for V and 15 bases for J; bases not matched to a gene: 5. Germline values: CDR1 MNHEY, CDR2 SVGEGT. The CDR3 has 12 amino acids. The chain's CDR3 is CASSPGTGLLHF. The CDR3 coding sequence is TGTGCCAGCAGTCCCGGGACAGGGCTCCTCCACTTT.

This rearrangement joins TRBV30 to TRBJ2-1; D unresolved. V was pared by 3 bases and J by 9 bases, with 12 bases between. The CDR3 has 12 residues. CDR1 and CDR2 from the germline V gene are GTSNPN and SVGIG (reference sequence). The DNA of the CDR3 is TGTGCCTGGAGCCTCGGCTCGGGTGAGCAGTTCTTC. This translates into CAWSLGSGEQFF.

The CDR3 region is CASSGGGGQYF. The CDR3 nucleotides read TGTGCCAGCAGCGGCGGCGGCGGGCAGTACTTC. The rearrangement links TRBV7-9 to TRBJ2-7; D uncertain. Trimming stripped 5 bases from V and 9 bases from J, with 11 bases between. This CDR3 is built from 11 residues. In germline, CDR1 is SEHNR, CDR2 FQNEAQ (reference sequence).

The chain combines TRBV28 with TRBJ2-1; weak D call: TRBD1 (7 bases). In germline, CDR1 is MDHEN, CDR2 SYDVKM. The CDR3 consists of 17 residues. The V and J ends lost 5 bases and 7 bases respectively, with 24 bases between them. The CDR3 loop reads CASSLPLGTARGNEQFF. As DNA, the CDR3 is TGTGCCAGCAGTCTTCCCCTCGGGACAGCTCGGGGGAATGAGCAGTTCTTC.

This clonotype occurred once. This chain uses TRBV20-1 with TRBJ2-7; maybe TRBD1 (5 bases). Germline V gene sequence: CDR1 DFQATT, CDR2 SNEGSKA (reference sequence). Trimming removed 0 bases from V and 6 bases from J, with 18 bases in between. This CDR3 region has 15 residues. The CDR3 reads CSARDKGLRVGEQYF. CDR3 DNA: TGCAGTGCTAGAGATAAGGGGCTCAGGGTGGGCGAGCAGTACTTC.

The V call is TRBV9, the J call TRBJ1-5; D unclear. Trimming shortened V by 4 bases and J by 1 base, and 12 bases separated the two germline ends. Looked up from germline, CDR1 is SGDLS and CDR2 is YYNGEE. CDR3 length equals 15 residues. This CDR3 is CASSPSVLSNQPQHF. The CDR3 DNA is TGTGCCAGCAGCCCCTCCGTCTTGAGCAATCAGCCCCAGCATTTT.

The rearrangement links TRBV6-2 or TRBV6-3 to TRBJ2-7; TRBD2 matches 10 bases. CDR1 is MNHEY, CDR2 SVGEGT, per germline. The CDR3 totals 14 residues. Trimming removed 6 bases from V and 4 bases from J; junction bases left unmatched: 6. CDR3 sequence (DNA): TGTGCCAGCAGACGCAGCGGGAGGGGATACGAGCAGTACTTC. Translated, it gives CASRRSGRGYEQYF.

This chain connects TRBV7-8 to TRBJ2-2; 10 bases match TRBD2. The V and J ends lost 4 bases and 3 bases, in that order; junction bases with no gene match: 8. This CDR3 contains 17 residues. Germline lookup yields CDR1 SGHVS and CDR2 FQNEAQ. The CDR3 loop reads CASSSFIAGGHTGELFF. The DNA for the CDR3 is TGTGCCAGCAGCTCTTTTATAGCGGGAGGTCACACCGGGGAGCTGTTTTTT.

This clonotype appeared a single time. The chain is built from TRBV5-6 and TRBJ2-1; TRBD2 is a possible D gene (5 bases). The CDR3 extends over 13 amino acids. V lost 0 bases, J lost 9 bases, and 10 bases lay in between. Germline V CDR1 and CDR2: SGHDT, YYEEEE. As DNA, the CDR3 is TGTGCCAGCAGCTTGGTACTAGATGGTGAGCAGTTCTTC. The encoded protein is CASSLVLDGEQFF.

The CDR3: CASSLGAGQGTERTQYF. DNA of the CDR3: TGTGCCAGCAGCTTAGGGGCAGGGCAAGGTACCGAGAGGACCCAGTACTTC. This chain uses TRBV11-2 with TRBJ2-5; tentative D call: TRBD1 (5 bases). Germline loops: CDR1 SGHAT, CDR2 FQNNGV. The CDR3 has 17 residues. V was trimmed by 1 base and J by 7 bases, leaving 22 bases between them.